This is a list of T cell receptor beta chains from one sample in a study of T cell changes during pregnancy in multiple sclerosis. TCRdb's copy holds only in-frame clones and misses some; the assay was immunoSEQ multiplex PCR. Of about 120,000 clones detected, approximately 93% appear once; the ten largest clones hold 6.2%. The source material was peripheral blood, sampled before pregnancy. These receptors all stem from a female donor with multiple sclerosis, enrolled in a pregnancy study. CDR3s include the opening cysteine and the closing phenylalanine or tryptophan. Fields, in order: clone size, V gene, J gene, CDR3 protein. Some rows mark clone size as missing; the rest say once, few, many or name a class of expanded clone.

clone_size: .; v_call: TRBV5-6; j_call: TRBJ1-3; cdr3_aa: CASRARGQGYTIYF
clone_size: once; v_call: TRBV7-8; j_call: TRBJ2-5; cdr3_aa: CASSLRRSSGETQYF
clone_size: .; v_call: TRBV5-6; j_call: TRBJ1-4; cdr3_aa: CASSLSGGFNEKLFF
clone_size: once; v_call: TRBV2; j_call: TRBJ1-5; cdr3_aa: CASSDHRDGQPQHF
clone_size: .; v_call: TRBV7-6; j_call: TRBJ1-1; cdr3_aa: CASSLGVSLNTEAFF
clone_size: once; v_call: TRBV5-1; j_call: TRBJ2-7; cdr3_aa: CASSRTSGSPEQYF
clone_size: .; v_call: TRBV2; j_call: TRBJ2-7; cdr3_aa: CASRALSGRARYEQYF
clone_size: .; v_call: TRBV30; j_call: TRBJ1-1; cdr3_aa: CAWSVGGNTEAFF
clone_size: .; v_call: TRBV10-3; j_call: TRBJ2-3; cdr3_aa: CAISDRRGRWTQYF
clone_size: once; v_call: TRBV2; j_call: TRBJ1-4; cdr3_aa: CASTIAERATNEKLFF
clone_size: .; v_call: TRBV11-2; j_call: TRBJ2-1; cdr3_aa: CASSYPLGEQFF
clone_size: .; v_call: TRBV13; j_call: TRBJ1-2; cdr3_aa: CASSLGTGSYGYTF